The clone carrying this TCR beta chain was recorded only once. The sample belongs to a study of T cells after somatic rescue of genetic block. In germline, CDR1 is GTSNPN, CDR2 SVGIG (reference sequence). V shed 2 bases and J shed 7 bases, with 18 bases lying between them. The CDR3 sequence is 15 residues long. Sequencing used immunoSEQ multiplex PCR; TCRdb keeps in-frame clones, though not all of them. The sample lists 70,000 or so clones; 92% were seen once. Sequencing was done on a sample of peripheral blood mononuclear cells (PBMCs). The source of this sequence is a man aged 35 to 55. J is TRBJ2-1 and V is TRBV30, with D perhaps matching TRBD2 (7 bases). This CDR3 is CAWSFEGGGRNEQFF. Written as DNA, the CDR3 is TGTGCCTGGAGTTTCGAAGGGGGGGGTAGGAATGAGCAGTTCTTC.